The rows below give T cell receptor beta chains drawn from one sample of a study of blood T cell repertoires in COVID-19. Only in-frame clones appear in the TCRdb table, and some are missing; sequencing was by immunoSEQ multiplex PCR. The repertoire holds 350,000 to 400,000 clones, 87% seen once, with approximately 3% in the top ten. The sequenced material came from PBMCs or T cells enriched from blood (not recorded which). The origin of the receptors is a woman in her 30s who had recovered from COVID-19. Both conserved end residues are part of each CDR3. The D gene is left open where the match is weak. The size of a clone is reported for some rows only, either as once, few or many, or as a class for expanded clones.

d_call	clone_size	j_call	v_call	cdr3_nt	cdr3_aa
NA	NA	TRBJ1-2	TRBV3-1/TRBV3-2	TGTGCCAGCAGCCAAGTATACTATGGCTACACCTTC	CASSQVYYGYTF
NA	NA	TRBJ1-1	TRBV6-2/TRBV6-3	TGTGCCAGCAGTTATAAGAGGGCAGGCGTTGGGCACACTGAAGCTTTCTTT	CASSYKRAGVGHTEAFF
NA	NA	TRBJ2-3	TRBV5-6	TGTGCCAGCAGCTTGGCCCTTCCGACAGATACGCAGTATTTT	CASSLALPTDTQYF
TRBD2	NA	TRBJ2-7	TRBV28	TGTGCCAGCAGTCCTGACAGTAGCGGGAGGGTCGAGCAGTACTTC	CASSPDSSGRVEQYF
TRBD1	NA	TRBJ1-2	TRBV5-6	TGTGCCAGCAGCTTGGTGACAGGGGAAGGCTACACCTTC	CASSLVTGEGYTF
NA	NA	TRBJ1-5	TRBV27	TGTGCCAGCAGTCCTAGGCCAGGGCCTCAGCCCCAGCATTTT	CASSPRPGPQPQHF
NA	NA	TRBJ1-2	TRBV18	TGTGCCAGCTCCCGAGGTGTGGTGTCGGGCTATGGCTACACCTTC	CASSRGVVSGYGYTF
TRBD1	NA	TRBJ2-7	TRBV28	TGTGCCAGCACCGGGGACAGATATAACTACGAGCAGTACTTC	CASTGDRYNYEQYF
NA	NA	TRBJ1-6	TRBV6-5	TGTGCCAGCAGTTACGGTCAGGGTTGGAATTCACCCCTCCACTTT	CASSYGQGWNSPLHF
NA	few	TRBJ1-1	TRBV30	TGTGCCTGGAGTGGACAGATGAACACTGAAGCTTTCTTT	CAWSGQMNTEAFF
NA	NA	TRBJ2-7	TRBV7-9	TGTGCCAGCAGCTTAGTGTCAGAGCGGTACGAGCAGTACTTC	CASSLVSERYEQYF
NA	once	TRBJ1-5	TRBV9	TGTGCCAGCAGCGTGGCAGACAATCAGCCCCAGCATTTT	CASSVADNQPQHF
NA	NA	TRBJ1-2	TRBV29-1	TGCAGCGTTGAAGGGGCCAACAGTCCTAACTATGGCTACACCTTC	CSVEGANSPNYGYTF
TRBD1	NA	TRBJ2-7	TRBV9	TGTGCCAGCAGCGCCAGACAGGGTAACTACGAGCAGTACTTC	CASSARQGNYEQYF
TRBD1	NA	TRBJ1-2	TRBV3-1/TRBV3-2	TGTGCCAGCAGCCCCGGACAGGGTGGTGGCTACACCTTC	CASSPGQGGGYTF
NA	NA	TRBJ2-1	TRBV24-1	TGTGCCACCAGTGATTTGATGGGGGCGGACAATGAGCAGTTCTTC	CATSDLMGADNEQFF
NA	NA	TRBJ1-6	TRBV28	TGTGCCGGAAGACAGGACATGTCCTATAATTCACCCCTCCACTTT	CAGRQDMSYNSPLHF
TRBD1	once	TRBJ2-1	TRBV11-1	TGTGCCAGCAGCCCCGGGACAGGAGGGGCTGCTGAGCAGTTCTTC	CASSPGTGGAAEQFF
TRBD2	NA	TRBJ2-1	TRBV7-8	TGTGCCAGCAGCTTACCCCGACTAGCGGGCGCCTACAATGAGCAGTTCTTC	CASSLPRLAGAYNEQFF
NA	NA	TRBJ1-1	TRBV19	TGTGCCAGGGGGAGACAGAACACTGAAGCTTTCTTT	CARGRQNTEAFF
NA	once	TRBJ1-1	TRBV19	TGTGCCAGTACAGTGGTCGGTGGACAACCGAACACTGAAGCTTTCTTT	CASTVVGGQPNTEAFF
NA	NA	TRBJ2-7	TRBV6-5	TGTGCCAGCAGTTCTTCACCGGACAGAATGGTCGAGCAGTACTTC	CASSSSPDRMVEQYF
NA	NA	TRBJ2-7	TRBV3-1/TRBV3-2	TGTGCCAGCAGCACATATACCTCCTACGAGCAGTACTTC	CASSTYTSYEQYF
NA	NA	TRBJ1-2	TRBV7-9	TGTGCCAGCAGCTTAGACAGCCCTAACTATGGCTACACCTTC	CASSLDSPNYGYTF
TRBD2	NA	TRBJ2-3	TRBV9	TGTGCCAGCAGCCCTATCTGGACTAGCGGCACAGATACGCAGTATTTT	CASSPIWTSGTDTQYF
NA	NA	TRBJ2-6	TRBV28	TGTGCCAGCAACTATCAGAGCCGGCTGGTGGCCAACGTCCTGACTTTC	CASNYQSRLVANVLTF
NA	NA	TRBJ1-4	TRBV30	TGTGCCTGGAGTGTGGCAGGAACTAATGAAAAACTGTTTTTT	CAWSVAGTNEKLFF
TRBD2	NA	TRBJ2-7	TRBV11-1	TGTGCCAGCAGCCTAGGACTAGCGGGATCCTACGAGCAGTACTTC	CASSLGLAGSYEQYF
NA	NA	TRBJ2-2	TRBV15	TGTGCCACCAGCAGGAACATCGCGAACACCGGGGAGCTGTTTTTT	CATSRNIANTGELFF
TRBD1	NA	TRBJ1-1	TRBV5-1	TGCGCCAGCAGCGCAGACAGGGACACTGAAGCTTTCTTT	CASSADRDTEAFF
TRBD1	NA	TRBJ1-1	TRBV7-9	TGTGCCAGCAGCCCCCCCGTGAAGGGGGCGCTTACTGAAGCTTTCTTT	CASSPPVKGALTEAFF
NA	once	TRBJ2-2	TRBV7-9	TGTGCCAGCAGCCGCGATACGATGAACACCGGGGAGCTGTTTTTT	CASSRDTMNTGELFF
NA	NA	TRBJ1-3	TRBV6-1	TGTGCCAGCAGTGACAGGGCTGGAAACACCATATATTTT	CASSDRAGNTIYF
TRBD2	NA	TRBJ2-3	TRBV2	TGTGCCAGCAGGGGACGGCGAGCGGGAGGTATAGATACGCAGTATTTT	CASRGRRAGGIDTQYF
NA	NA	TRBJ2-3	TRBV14	TGTGCCAGCAGCCCCATGACTGGGACTAGCACAGATACGCAGTATTTT	CASSPMTGTSTDTQYF
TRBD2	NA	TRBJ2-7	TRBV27	TGTGCCAGCAGTGTCTCTAGCGGGGATGAAAGGGGGTACGAGCAGTACTTC	CASSVSSGDERGYEQYF
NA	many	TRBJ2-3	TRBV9	TGTGCCAGCAGCGTAGGTGGCGGCTCCACAGATACGCAGTATTTT	CASSVGGGSTDTQYF
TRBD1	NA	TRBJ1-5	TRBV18	TGTGCCAGCTCATCGACAGGGGATCAGCCCCAGCATTTT	CASSSTGDQPQHF
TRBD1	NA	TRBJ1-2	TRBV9	TGTGCCAGCAGCAAACGGACAGGGGGTGGGTATGGCTACACCTTC	CASSKRTGGGYGYTF
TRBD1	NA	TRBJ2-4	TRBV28	TGTGCCAGCAGACCGACGGGACAGGGTCTGGCCAAAAACATTCAGTACTTC	CASRPTGQGLAKNIQYF
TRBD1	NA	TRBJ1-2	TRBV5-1	TGCGCCAGCAGCTTGGCGCAGGGGGACTATGGCTACACCTTC	CASSLAQGDYGYTF
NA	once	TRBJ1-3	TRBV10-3	TGTGCCATCAGTGGACAGGCCGTCTCTGGAAACACCATATATTTT	CAISGQAVSGNTIYF
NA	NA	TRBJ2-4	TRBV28	TGTGCCAGCAGAGAAGAAACCGGGACTGCTAGCTACAAAAACATTCAGTACTTC	CASREETGTASYKNIQYF
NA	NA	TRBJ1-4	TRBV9	TGTGCCAGCAGCGTAGACCGCGGGGGTGCAACTAATGAAAAACTGTTTTTT	CASSVDRGGATNEKLFF
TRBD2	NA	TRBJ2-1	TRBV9	TGTGCCAGCAGCGTAGAAGGTAGCGGGGGGTATGGAAATGAGCAGTTCTTC	CASSVEGSGGYGNEQFF
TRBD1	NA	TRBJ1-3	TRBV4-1	TGCGCCAGCAGCCATCTTCCGGGACAGAGCTCTGGAAACACCATATATTTT	CASSHLPGQSSGNTIYF
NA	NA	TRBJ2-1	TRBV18	TGTGCCAGCTCACCTCAGACCAGGCACAATGAGCAGTTCTTC	CASSPQTRHNEQFF
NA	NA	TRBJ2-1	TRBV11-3	TGTGCCAGCAGCATATCAGACAGGGAGCAGTTCTTC	CASSISDREQFF
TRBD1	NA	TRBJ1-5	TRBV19	TGTGCCAGTATCGATAGGGGGCGGGGCGGTCAGCCCCAGCATTTT	CASIDRGRGGQPQHF
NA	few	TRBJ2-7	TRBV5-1	TGCGCCAGCAGCCCCGGGACACTCGGCTCCTACGAGCAGTACTTC	CASSPGTLGSYEQYF
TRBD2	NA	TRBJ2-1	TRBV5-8	TGTGCCAGCAGCCACGAACGACTAGCGGGAAGCTACAATGAGCAGTTCTTC	CASSHERLAGSYNEQFF
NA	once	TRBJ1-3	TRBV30	TGTGCCTGGACCAACAGGGACTCTGGAAACACCATATATTTT	CAWTNRDSGNTIYF
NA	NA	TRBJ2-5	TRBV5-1	TGCGCCAGCAGCTTGGCCCCCAGGGGAGGGGGCCAAGAGACCCAGTACTTC	CASSLAPRGGGQETQYF
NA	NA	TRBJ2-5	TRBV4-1	TGCGCCAGTTCCTTGGGCAGGCGCCAAGAGACCCAGTACTTC	CASSLGRRQETQYF
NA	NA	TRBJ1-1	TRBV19	TGTGCCAGTAGATGGGGAGGTGGAGAAAATGAAGCTTTCTTT	CASRWGGGENEAFF
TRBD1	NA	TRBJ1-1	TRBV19	TGTGCCAGTAGTATAGCACGACAGGGGCCCATGAACACTGAAGCTTTCTTT	CASSIARQGPMNTEAFF
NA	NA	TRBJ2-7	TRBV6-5	TGTGCCAGCAGTTACTACGACGGACACTCCTACGAGCAGTACTTC	CASSYYDGHSYEQYF